This passage covers 17 T cell receptor beta chains from one sample sequenced in a study of blood T cell repertoires in COVID-19. Clones were read by immunoSEQ multiplex PCR, and TCRdb kept only the in-frame ones, dropping some. The table has 200,000 to 300,000 clones, 80% to 90% seen once; the top ten hold over 1.5%. Input material: peripheral blood. The receptor set was obtained from a man aged 30-40 years with active or convalescent COVID-19.

The gene calls are TRBV4-2 and TRBJ2-3; 10 bases agree with TRBD2. The germline CDR1 and CDR2 sequences are LGHNA and YNFKEQ. This CDR3 has 18 residues. V lost 4 bases and J lost 0; bases outside the gene matches: 10. CDR3 sequence: CASSPEVSGGASTDTQYF. The DNA for the CDR3 is TGTGCCAGCAGCCCAGAAGTCAGCGGGGGGGCTAGCACAGATACGCAGTATTTT.

The gene calls are TRBV6-1 and TRBJ2-5, with D possibly matching TRBD1 (5 bases). Between the trimmed V and J ends, which lost 2 bases and 2 bases, there was a span of 9 bases. Germline lookup yields CDR1 MNHNS and CDR2 SASEGT. The CDR3 is 14 residues long. As DNA, the CDR3 is TGTGCCAGCAGTGAATCCGACAGACAAGAGACCCAGTACTTC. Its translation is CASSESDRQETQYF.

The chain combines TRBV4-1 with TRBJ2-1; weak D call: TRBD2 (6 bases). In germline, CDR1 is MGHRA, CDR2 YSYEKL. Trimming cost V 0 bases and J 7 bases, with 16 bases left between them. The CDR3 totals 16 residues. The CDR3: CASSQEGDGGENEQFF. In DNA form, the CDR3 reads TGCGCCAGCAGCCAAGAAGGTGACGGGGGTGAGAATGAGCAGTTCTTC.

The chain joins TRBV19 to TRBJ1-1; tentative D call: TRBD1 (5 bases). The CDR3 length is 12 residues. Germline values: CDR1 LNHDA, CDR2 SQIVND (reference sequence). V was cut by 5 bases and J by 8 bases, with 12 bases left in between. CDR3 sequence (DNA): TGTGCCAGTAGTGGCGGGGGTTTCGAAGCTTTCTTT. As protein: CASSGGGFEAFF.

The genes are TRBV3-1 (or the pseudogene TRBV3-2) and TRBJ1-5, with D unclear. Germline V gene data show CDR1 as LGHDT and CDR2 as YNNKEL (reference sequence). CDR3 length: 15 residues. The V gene lost 4 bases and the J gene lost 6 bases, with 16 bases spanning the gap. This CDR3 reads CASSPQDGLPQPQHF. The CDR3 DNA sequence: TGTGCCAGCAGCCCTCAGGACGGACTACCTCAGCCCCAGCATTTT.

The genes are TRBV7-6 and TRBJ2-2, with TRBD1 as a possible D gene (5 bases). With 5 bases removed from V and 4 bases from J, the gap between germline ends came to 11 bases. This CDR3 has 14 residues. The germline gives CDR1 SGHVS, CDR2 FNYEAQ. Here the CDR3 reads CASSAARGTGELFF. The CDR3 nucleotides read TGTGCCAGCAGCGCCGCTAGGGGCACCGGGGAGCTGTTTTTT.

This chain links TRBV6-4 with TRBJ2-3, with 9 bases lining up with TRBD2. Trimming cost V 6 bases and J 4 bases; bases outside gene matches: 8. This CDR3 comprises 15 residues. Germline loops: CDR1 MRHNA, CDR2 SNTAGT. The CDR3 DNA sequence: TGTGCCAGCAGAGGTCTAGCGGGGTCATCAGATACGCAGTATTTT. It translates to CASRGLAGSSDTQYF.

The rearrangement joins TRBV4-1 to TRBJ1-6, with 7 bases identical to TRBD1. With 3 bases clipped from V and 6 bases from J, the junction kept 5 bases outside the gene matches. This CDR3 comprises 15 residues. The V gene's germline CDR1 is MGHRA and CDR2 YSYEKL. The CDR3 spells CASSHTGDANSPLHF. The CDR3, as DNA: TGCGCCAGCAGCCACACAGGGGATGCTAATTCACCCCTCCACTTT.

The chain recombines TRBV5-4 with TRBJ1-1; 8 nucleotides align to TRBD1. The CDR3 has 15 amino acids. With 3 bases clipped from V and 1 base from J, the junction kept 5 bases outside the gene matches. CDR1 is SGHNT and CDR2 is YYREEE in the germline V gene (reference sequence). CDR3 bases: TGTGCCAGCAGCTATCCCACAGGGGGGAACACTGAAGCTTTCTTT. Translation: CASSYPTGGNTEAFF.

The rearrangement joins TRBV19 to TRBJ1-5, with 7 bases identical to TRBD1. The V segment lost 5 bases and the J segment 11 bases; nucleotides outside the gene matches: 12. The CDR3 is 14 residues long. Germline CDR1 LNHDA, CDR2 SQIVND (reference sequence). The CDR3 is CASSVTGDQRAQHF. The CDR3 DNA is TGTGCCAGTAGTGTTACAGGGGACCAGAGGGCCCAGCATTTT.

The chain uses TRBV4-1 and TRBJ1-3; no reliable D call. The CDR3 runs to 17 residues. CDR1 is MGHRA, CDR2 YSYEKL, per germline. V was cut by 1 base and J by 0 bases, with 13 bases left in between. The CDR3 sequence is CASSQGIQVLSGNTIYF. The DNA for the CDR3 is TGCGCCAGCAGCCAAGGTATTCAGGTCCTCTCTGGAAACACCATATATTTT.

The chain carries TRBV19 and TRBJ2-1; 8 bases align to TRBD2. In germline, CDR1 is LNHDA, CDR2 SQIVND (reference sequence). Germline trimming cut 9 bases from V and 6 bases from J; bases unmatched to any gene: 10. This CDR3 contains 14 residues. CDR3 residues: CASENGGARNEQFF. CDR3 in DNA: TGTGCCAGCGAAAACGGGGGGGCGCGCAATGAGCAGTTCTTC.

V and J are TRBV6-2 or TRBV6-3 and TRBJ2-5; 10 bases map to TRBD2. The CDR3 has 17 amino acids. Trimming cost V 0 bases and J 5 bases; bases outside gene matches: 9. Germline V gene data show CDR1 as MNHEY and CDR2 as SVGEGT. The CDR3 nucleotides are TGTGCCAGCAGTTACTCGAGTTTGGGACTAGCGTTGGAGACCCAGTACTTC. Amino acids: CASSYSSLGLALETQYF.

V usage is TRBV18 and J usage is TRBJ2-7; 14 bases map to TRBD2. The CDR3 totals 18 residues. Germline CDR1 is KGHSH and CDR2 is LQKENI. V lost 3 bases and J lost 0; bases outside the gene matches: 7. The CDR3 sequence: CASSPRTSGGSSSYEQYF. The CDR3, as DNA: TGTGCCAGCTCACCTCGGACTAGCGGGGGGAGTAGCTCCTACGAGCAGTACTTC.

The rearrangement uses TRBV4-1 and TRBJ2-7, with D perhaps TRBD1 (6 bases). Per the germline V gene, CDR1 is MGHRA and CDR2 is YSYEKL. V was shortened by 4 bases and J by 4 bases, with 32 bases between the two germline ends. The CDR3 is made up of 20 amino acids. CDR3 nucleotides: TGCGCCAGCAGCCGGGTGGTCCCGGGACACGGCCGGGTTACCCGGTACGAGCAGTACTTC. It codes for CASSRVVPGHGRVTRYEQYF.

This sequence joins TRBV27 and TRBJ1-5; D not resolved. The germline V gene encodes CDR1 MNHEY and CDR2 SMNVEV (reference sequence). This CDR3 is 13 amino acids long. V lost 3 bases and J 7 bases, leaving 10 bases between the germline ends. The CDR3 DNA sequence: TGTGCCAGCAGTTTTAGGGAGGGCCAGCCCCAGCATTTT. Translating gives CASSFREGQPQHF.

J is TRBJ2-7 and V is TRBV2; 8 positions agree with TRBD2. This CDR3 is built from 16 residues. Losses at the gene ends were 2 bases for V and 1 base for J; bases not matched to a gene: 7. Germline assignment: CDR1 SNHLY and CDR2 FYNNEI. CDR3 bases: TGTGCCAGCAGTGAATTAGCGGGGTTCGTTTCCTACGAGCAGTACTTC. Its translation is CASSELAGFVSYEQYF.